What follows is one T cell receptor beta chain and its context. The authors drew about 10 milliliters of peripheral blood from each donor. The sample is drawn from a study of blood T cells in healthy people across ages. The CDR3 runs 13 residues. Germline V gene sequence: CDR1 MNHEY, CDR2 SVGEGT. A second PCR of roughly 7 to 11 cycles used a sample-barcoded 5' primer and a J-beta primer mix. Template switching added a 12-random-nucleotide identifier to every cDNA molecule. TCRdb recomputed calls from the 5' RACE reads with MiXCR, one row per CDR3 protein. This table holds about 680,000 distinct CDR3 sequences, around 49% found once.

The source material was blood. The sequence was obtained from an older woman in good health. This chain uses TRBV6-2 or TRBV6-3 with TRBJ2-5; D gene ambiguous. The J call may be mistaken, given a closer DNA end match to TRBJ2-7. The CDR3 loop is CASSGVGFHEQYF. The CDR3 nucleotides are TGTGCCAGCAGTGGGGTCGGGTTCCACGAGCAGTACTTC.